These T cell receptor beta chains were read from a single sample in a study of Ad26.COV2.S vaccination and SARS-CoV-2 variants. Generated by immunoSEQ multiplex PCR, the TCRdb table keeps only in-frame clones and is missing some. The sample lists 250,000 or so clones, around 90% occurring once. The specimen comprised peripheral blood, sampled in a trial of Ad26.COV2.S vaccine versus placebo. These receptors all stem from a person between 18 and 59 years old who received the Ad26.COV2.S COVID-19 vaccine or a placebo. Both conserved end residues are part of each CDR3. The order of the fields is V gene, clone size, J gene, D gene, CDR3 protein, CDR3 DNA. D genes are given only for firm matches. The size of a clone is reported for some rows only, either as once, few or many, or as a class for expanded clones.

V: TRBV14
size: .
J: TRBJ2-5
D: .
CDR3: CASSLRKGVQETQYF
DNA: TGTGCCAGCAGCCTCCGAAAGGGAGTCCAAGAGACCCAGTACTTC

V: TRBV5-1
size: .
J: TRBJ2-1
D: TRBD2
CDR3: CASSGLAGGNNEQFF
DNA: TGCGCCAGCAGCGGACTAGCGGGGGGAAACAATGAGCAGTTCTTC

V: TRBV18
size: .
J: TRBJ2-1
D: .
CDR3: CAAHRQVNNEQFF
DNA: TGTGCCGCTCACAGACAGGTAAACAATGAGCAGTTCTTC

V: TRBV7-9
size: .
J: TRBJ2-3
D: TRBD1
CDR3: CASSSRGNTQYF
DNA: TGTGCCAGCAGCTCCAGGGGGAATACGCAGTATTTT

V: TRBV7-9
size: .
J: TRBJ2-7
D: .
CDR3: CASSWPGGSHEQYF
DNA: TGTGCCAGCAGCTGGCCAGGGGGGTCACACGAGCAGTACTTC

V: TRBV30
size: .
J: TRBJ2-1
D: TRBD2
CDR3: CAWSFGGGSYNEQFF
DNA: TGTGCCTGGAGCTTCGGCGGGGGGTCCTACAATGAGCAGTTCTTC

V: TRBV11-2
size: .
J: TRBJ1-2
D: .
CDR3: CASSLGGYYGYTF
DNA: TGTGCCAGCAGCTTAGGGGGGTACTATGGCTACACCTTC

V: TRBV19
size: .
J: TRBJ1-1
D: .
CDR3: CASSIGGLRNTEAFF
DNA: TGTGCCAGTAGTATAGGGGGACTCAGGAACACTGAAGCTTTCTTT

V: TRBV19
size: many
J: TRBJ1-2
D: .
CDR3: CASSIDAGVRGYTF
DNA: TGTGCCAGTAGTATAGATGCCGGGGTTCGCGGCTACACCTTC

V: TRBV3-1/TRBV3-2
size: .
J: TRBJ2-5
D: .
CDR3: CVAGDETQYF
DNA: TGTGTTGCAGGGGATGAGACCCAGTACTTC

V: TRBV30
size: .
J: TRBJ1-2
D: TRBD1
CDR3: CAWASLGTGNGYTF
DNA: TGTGCCTGGGCTAGCCTCGGGACAGGGAATGGCTACACCTTC

V: TRBV5-1
size: .
J: TRBJ2-1
D: .
CDR3: CASSLGRGNDNEQFF
DNA: TGCGCCAGCAGCTTGGGCCGGGGTAACGACAATGAGCAGTTCTTC

V: TRBV4-1
size: .
J: TRBJ2-3
D: .
CDR3: CASSPWGGREDTQYF
DNA: TGCGCCAGCAGCCCATGGGGGGGCAGAGAAGATACGCAGTATTTT

V: TRBV14
size: .
J: TRBJ2-2
D: .
CDR3: CASSRDTGELFF
DNA: TGTGCCAGCAGCCGGGACACCGGGGAGCTGTTTTTT

V: TRBV6-1
size: few
J: TRBJ2-2
D: TRBD1
CDR3: CAASTGETGELFF
DNA: TGTGCCGCCTCGACAGGGGAAACCGGGGAGCTGTTTTTT

V: TRBV7-8
size: .
J: TRBJ2-6
D: .
CDR3: CASSPGQVNSGANVLTF
DNA: TGTGCCAGCAGCCCAGGACAAGTCAACTCTGGGGCCAACGTCCTGACTTTC

V: TRBV18
size: .
J: TRBJ2-5
D: TRBD1
CDR3: CASSPPDRGGETQYF
DNA: TGTGCCAGCTCACCTCCTGACAGGGGAGGAGAGACCCAGTACTTC

V: TRBV9
size: .
J: TRBJ1-6
D: .
CDR3: CASSQTGDLYNSPLHF
DNA: TGTGCCAGCAGCCAGACGGGAGACCTCTATAATTCACCCCTCCACTTT

V: TRBV5-1
size: few
J: TRBJ1-5
D: .
CDR3: CASSLGRSNQPQHF
DNA: TGCGCCAGCAGCTTGGGACGGAGCAATCAGCCCCAGCATTTT

V: TRBV7-3
size: .
J: TRBJ1-1
D: .
CDR3: CASSLNSNTEAFF
DNA: TGTGCCAGCAGCTTAAACTCGAACACTGAAGCTTTCTTT

V: TRBV12-3/TRBV12-4
size: .
J: TRBJ2-1
D: TRBD1
CDR3: CASSPTGLRQFF
DNA: TGTGCCAGCAGCCCGACAGGGCTAAGGCAGTTCTTC

V: TRBV9
size: .
J: TRBJ1-1
D: .
CDR3: CASRTGTGNTEAFF
DNA: TGTGCCAGCAGAACCGGGACGGGGAACACTGAAGCTTTCTTT

V: TRBV21-1
size: .
J: TRBJ1-1
D: .
CDR3: CASSKGNGGVGEAFF
DNA: TGTGCCAGCAGCAAAGGGAATGGAGGCGTAGGTGAAGCTTTCTTT

V: TRBV15
size: .
J: TRBJ1-5
D: .
CDR3: CATSFRQYSNQPQHF
DNA: TGTGCCACCAGCTTCCGACAGTATAGCAATCAGCCCCAGCATTTT

V: TRBV9
size: .
J: TRBJ2-2
D: .
CDR3: CASSVGGATAGELFF
DNA: TGTGCCAGCAGCGTAGGGGGTGCGACAGCCGGGGAGCTGTTTTTT

V: TRBV5-1
size: .
J: TRBJ2-5
D: .
CDR3: CASSLDLGQIQETQYF
DNA: TGCGCCAGCAGCTTGGACCTAGGACAGATCCAAGAGACCCAGTACTTC

V: TRBV6-2/TRBV6-3
size: .
J: TRBJ2-7
D: TRBD1
CDR3: CATSFGTGTDEQYF
DNA: TGTGCCACCAGTTTTGGGACAGGGACCGACGAGCAGTACTTC